This TCR beta chain was identified in a study of cytomegalovirus exposure and HLA in healthy donors. Study context: The approximately 710 first-cohort repertoires and the 130 or so validation repertoires shared the same platform, a later analysis reported.

Findings and caveats of the study: There were under 200 TCR beta chains listed as cytomegalovirus-associated.

The CDR3 totals 15 residues. Trimming shortened V by 3 bases and J by 6 bases, and 18 bases separated the two germline ends. The germline gives CDR1 MNHNS, CDR2 SASEGT. The data were produced by immunoSEQ multiplex PCR, yet TCRdb's version contains in-frame clones alone and is incomplete. This sample has over 250,000 clones, with roughly nine tenths found just once. As regards this clone: What it recognizes is unknown.

The donors were members of the validation cohort comprising about 120 subjects, separate from the roughly 670-subject first cohort. J is TRBJ2-7 and V is TRBV6-1, with D possibly TRBD2 on 6 matching bases. The sequenced sample consisted of PBMCs. This receptor was identified in a woman aged 25-40 years in good health and CMV-seropositive. This chain's CDR3 is CASSDAVGGLFEQYF. The DNA for the CDR3 is TGTGCCAGCAGTGATGCGGTCGGGGGTCTGTTCGAGCAGTACTTC.